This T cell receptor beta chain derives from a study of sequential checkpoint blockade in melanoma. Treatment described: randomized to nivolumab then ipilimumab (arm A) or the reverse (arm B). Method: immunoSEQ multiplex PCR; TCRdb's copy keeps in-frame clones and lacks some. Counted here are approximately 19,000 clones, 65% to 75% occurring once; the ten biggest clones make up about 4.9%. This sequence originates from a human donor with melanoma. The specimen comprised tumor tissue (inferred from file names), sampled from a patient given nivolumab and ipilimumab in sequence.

CDR3 in amino acids: CASRGTPTSGRVPQGETQYF. The CDR3 DNA reads TGTGCCAGCAGGGGAACTCCGACTAGCGGGAGAGTGCCCCAGGGAGAGACCCAGTACTTC. This chain uses TRBV28 with TRBJ2-5, with TRBD2 matching 12 bases. The CDR3 is made up of 20 amino acids. V dropped 6 bases and J dropped 4; count of bases not matched to a gene: 21. Per the germline V gene, CDR1 is MDHEN and CDR2 is SYDVKM.